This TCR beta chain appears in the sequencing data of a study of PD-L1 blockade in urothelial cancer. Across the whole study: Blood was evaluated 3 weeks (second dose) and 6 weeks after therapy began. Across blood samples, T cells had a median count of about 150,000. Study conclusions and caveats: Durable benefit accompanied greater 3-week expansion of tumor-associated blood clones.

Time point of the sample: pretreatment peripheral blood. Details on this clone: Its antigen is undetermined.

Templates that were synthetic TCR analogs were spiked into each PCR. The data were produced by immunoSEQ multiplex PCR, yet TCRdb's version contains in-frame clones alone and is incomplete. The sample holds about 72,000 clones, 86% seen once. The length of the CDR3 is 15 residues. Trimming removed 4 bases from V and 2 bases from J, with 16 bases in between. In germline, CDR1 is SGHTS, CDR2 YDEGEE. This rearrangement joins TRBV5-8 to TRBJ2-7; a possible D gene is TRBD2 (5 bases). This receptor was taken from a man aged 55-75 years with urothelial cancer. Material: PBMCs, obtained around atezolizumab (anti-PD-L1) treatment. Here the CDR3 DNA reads TGTGCCAGCAGCCCGCCGGGCGGGTGGGCCTACGAGCAGTACTTC. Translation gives CASSPPGGWAYEQYF.